These T cell receptor beta chains were read from a single sample in a study of shared clonotypes between healthy human individuals. Some clones are missing from TCRdb's copy, which holds only in-frame ones; the method was immunoSEQ multiplex PCR. This table has over 400,000 clones, approximately 82% appearing once. Sequencing was carried out using PBMCs. The receptors here all came from a woman aged 40-49 years in good health. Some clones in this sample may be carry-over from other donors' samples. CDR3s include the opening cysteine and the closing phenylalanine or tryptophan. D genes are given only for firm matches. Clone size is shown for a subset of rows, as once, few, many or a class of expanded clone.

once | TRBJ2-7 | NA | TRBV10-2 | TGCGCCAGCAGCCACGACAGGCCGAGCTCCTACGAGCAGTACTTC | CASSHDRPSSYEQYF
NA | TRBJ2-1 | TRBD2 | TRBV5-1 | TGCGCCAGCAGCGTACTAGCGGAATCATACAATGAGCAGTTCTTC | CASSVLAESYNEQFF
NA | TRBJ2-5 | NA | TRBV7-3 | TGTGCCAGCAGCACCGTAGGGAAAGAGACCCAGTACTTC | CASSTVGKETQYF
NA | TRBJ1-1 | NA | TRBV7-9 | TGTGCCAGCAGCACCTCCGCGGGACGAACTGAAGCTTTCTTT | CASSTSAGRTEAFF
NA | TRBJ1-2 | TRBD1 | TRBV27 | TGTGCCAGCAGTTTATCAGGGGCGCAGGGGGGGCACTATGGCTACACCTTC | CASSLSGAQGGHYGYTF
NA | TRBJ2-7 | NA | TRBV29-1 | TGCAGCGCCCACTCTACCAGCGCCTCCTACGAGCAGTACTTC | CSAHSTSASYEQYF
NA | TRBJ1-1 | NA | TRBV9 | TGTGCCAGCACCTCCGGGGGCACTGAAGCTTTCTTT | CASTSGGTEAFF
few | TRBJ1-4 | TRBD1 | TRBV7-9 | TGTGCCAGCAGCCCGGGACAGGGTGGTGAAAAACTGTTTTTT | CASSPGQGGEKLFF
few | TRBJ2-1 | NA | TRBV9 | TGTGCCAGCAGCGTAGTGACAGGTAACAATGAGCAGTTCTTC | CASSVVTGNNEQFF
NA | TRBJ2-2 | TRBD1 | TRBV19 | TGTGCCAGTAGTAGCCAGGGGGCGCGCGGGGAGCTGTTTTTT | CASSSQGARGELFF
NA | TRBJ2-7 | TRBD2 | TRBV10-3 | TGTGCCATCAGGGACCCTGGGCTAGCGGGAGGGCCTGGCTCCTACGAGCAGTACTTC | CAIRDPGLAGGPGSYEQYF
NA | TRBJ2-1 | TRBD1 | TRBV5-4 | TGTGCCAGCAGCTTGGACCCAGGGGGTGAGCAGTTCTTC | CASSLDPGGEQFF
NA | TRBJ2-6 | NA | TRBV2 | TGTGCCAGCAGGCTTGAGGCAGGGTCTGGGGCCAACGTCCTGACTTTC | CASRLEAGSGANVLTF
NA | TRBJ2-7 | NA | TRBV7-9 | TGTGCCAGCAGCCCTCGACCCGACACCTACGAGCAGTACTTC | CASSPRPDTYEQYF
NA | TRBJ1-1 | NA | TRBV27 | TGTGCCAGCAGTCGGCAAAGGAACACTGAAGCTTTCTTT | CASSRQRNTEAFF
NA | TRBJ1-3 | NA | TRBV7-9 | TGTGCCAGCAGCTTAGACGGGGCCACTCAAATCTCTGGAAACACCATATATTTT | CASSLDGATQISGNTIYF
NA | TRBJ2-3 | NA | TRBV15 | TGTGCCACCAGCAGACAGGTACCTAGCACAGATACGCAGTATTTT | CATSRQVPSTDTQYF
NA | TRBJ2-5 | NA | TRBV5-1 | TGCGCCAGCGCCTTACTGGCTAACCAAGAGACCCAGTACTTC | CASALLANQETQYF
NA | TRBJ2-2 | NA | TRBV28 | TGTGCCAGCCCGGTAGAAGGGCCCATTTACACCGGGGAGCTGTTTTTT | CASPVEGPIYTGELFF
NA | TRBJ1-1 | NA | TRBV7-8 | TGTGCCAGCAGCTCCGACAGGCAAAAGGATGAAGCTTTCTTT | CASSSDRQKDEAFF
NA | TRBJ2-7 | TRBD2 | TRBV5-1 | TGCGCCAGCAGCTTGGGACTAGCGGGAGGGGGGATCTCCTACGAGCAGTACTTC | CASSLGLAGGGISYEQYF
NA | TRBJ2-1 | TRBD2 | TRBV7-3 | TGTGCCAGCAGCTTAACGGGCGGGAGTGGGGATGAGCAGTTCTTC | CASSLTGGSGDEQFF
NA | TRBJ2-1 | TRBD2 | TRBV29-1 | TGCAGCGTTGATCCTAGCGGGAGCCGATACAATGAGCAGTTCTTC | CSVDPSGSRYNEQFF
NA | TRBJ2-5 | NA | TRBV23-1 | TGCGCCAGCAGTCAATCCCGTGGTAGCGTTACCCAAGAGACCCAGTACTTC | CASSQSRGSVTQETQYF
once | TRBJ1-2 | NA | TRBV7-3 | TGTGCCAGCAGCCCACAGGGTACAGACTATGGCTACACCTTC | CASSPQGTDYGYTF
NA | TRBJ2-7 | TRBD2 | TRBV6-1 | TGTGCCAGCAGTGAATCGCCTGTGGTAGCGGGGGCTTCCTACGAGCAGTACTTC | CASSESPVVAGASYEQYF
NA | TRBJ1-1 | TRBD1 | TRBV5-4 | TGTGCCAGCAGCTTGGGGGACAGGGGCACTGAAGCTTTCTTT | CASSLGDRGTEAFF
NA | TRBJ2-7 | NA | TRBV6-5 | TGTGCCAGCGGACGGGAAGTCTCCTACGAGCAGTACTTC | CASGREVSYEQYF
once | TRBJ2-1 | TRBD2 | TRBV5-6 | TGTGCCAGCAGCAGCGGGAGTGAGGTTTACAATGAGCAGTTCTTC | CASSSGSEVYNEQFF
NA | TRBJ1-2 | NA | TRBV18 | TGTGCCAGCTCGCAACCGGGACACGATGGGCCTTTCTATGGCTACACCTTC | CASSQPGHDGPFYGYTF
NA | TRBJ1-5 | NA | TRBV4-3 | TGCGCCAGCAGCCAAGATGGCAATCAGCCCCAGCATTTT | CASSQDGNQPQHF
few | TRBJ2-1 | NA | TRBV5-8 | TGTGCCAGCAGTAAGAGGTCGACGGCCTCCTACAATGAGCAGTTCTTC | CASSKRSTASYNEQFF
NA | TRBJ2-1 | NA | TRBV2 | TGTGCCAGCAAGAATGTCTCCTACAATGAGCAGTTCTTC | CASKNVSYNEQFF
NA | TRBJ2-3 | NA | TRBV7-9 | TGTGCCAGCAGCCAACGACAGGGCACAGATACGCAGTATTTT | CASSQRQGTDTQYF
many | TRBJ2-5 | NA | TRBV7-8 | TGTGCCAGCAACCCTCCAAGCGAGTCACGGACCCAGTACTTC | CASNPPSESRTQYF
NA | TRBJ2-1 | NA | TRBV7-6 | TGTGCCAGCAGCTCCCCCCCGGGGCTCCCCTACAATGAGCAGTTCTTC | CASSSPPGLPYNEQFF
NA | TRBJ2-7 | TRBD2 | TRBV11-2 | TGTGCCAGCAGCTTAGAACTAGCGGGAGAATACGAGCAGTACTTC | CASSLELAGEYEQYF
once | TRBJ2-2 | NA | TRBV4-1 | TGCGCCAGCAGCCAAGCTGGGGGATACACCGGGGAGCTGTTTTTT | CASSQAGGYTGELFF
NA | TRBJ2-5 | NA | TRBV29-1 | TGCAGCGTTGGTAGCGGCGGCCAAGAGACCCAGTACTTC | CSVGSGGQETQYF